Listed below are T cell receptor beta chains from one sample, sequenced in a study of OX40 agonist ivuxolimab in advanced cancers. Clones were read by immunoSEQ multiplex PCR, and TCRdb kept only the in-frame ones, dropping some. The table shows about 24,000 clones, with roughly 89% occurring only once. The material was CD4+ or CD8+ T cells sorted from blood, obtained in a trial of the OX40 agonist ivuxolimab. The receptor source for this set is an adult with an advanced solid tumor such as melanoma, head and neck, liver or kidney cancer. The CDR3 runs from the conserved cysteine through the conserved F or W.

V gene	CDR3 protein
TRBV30	CAWSVSGNTIYF
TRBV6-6	CASRFDSNTEAFF
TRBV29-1	CSALNPGLAGEQFF
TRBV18	CASSAQVNTGELFF
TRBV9	CASSGEGASYNEQFF
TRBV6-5	CASSSDREDTQYF
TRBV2	CASSPGQGVYEQYF
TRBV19	CASSPETSGRPETQYF
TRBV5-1	CASSLRGGNTEAFF
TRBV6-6	CASSYQGLNTEAFF
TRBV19	CASSISGVEYEQYF
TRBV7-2	CASSMKTSGYTDTQYF